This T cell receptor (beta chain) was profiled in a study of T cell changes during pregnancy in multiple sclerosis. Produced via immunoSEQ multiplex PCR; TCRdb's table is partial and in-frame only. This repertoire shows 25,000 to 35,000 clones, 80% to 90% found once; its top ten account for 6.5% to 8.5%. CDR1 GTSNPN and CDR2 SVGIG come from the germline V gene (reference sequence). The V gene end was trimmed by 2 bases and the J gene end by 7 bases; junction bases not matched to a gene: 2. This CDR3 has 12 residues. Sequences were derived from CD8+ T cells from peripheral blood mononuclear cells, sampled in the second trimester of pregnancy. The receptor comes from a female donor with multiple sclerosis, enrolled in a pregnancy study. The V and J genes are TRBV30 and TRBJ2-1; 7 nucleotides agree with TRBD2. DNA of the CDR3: TGTGCCTGGAGTTCGCGGGGGAATGAGCAGTTCTTC. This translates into CAWSSRGNEQFF.